This passage covers 14 T cell receptor beta chains from one sample sequenced in a study of identical twins. TCRdb passed the 5' RACE reads through MiXCR, listing each CDR3 protein once. Among around 530,000 distinct CDR3 sequences listed, roughly 15% were seen once. These data were likewise used in another study, on yellow fever vaccine responses in identical twins.

The sequenced sample consisted of CD4+ T cells sorted from blood. These TCRs come from a woman between 18 and 29 years old in good health.

This clonotype turned up a few times. This chain uses TRBV20-1 with TRBJ2-3; possibly TRBD1 or TRBD2 for D (5 bases each). The CDR3 length is 14 residues. The germline V gene encodes CDR1 DFQATT and CDR2 SNEGSKA (reference sequence). V shed 6 bases and J shed 3 bases, with 16 bases lying between them. The CDR3 loop reads CSAPGTLGTDTQYF. The CDR3 nucleotides read TGCAGTGCCCCCGGGACCCTAGGGACAGATACGCAGTATTTT.

This rearrangement joins TRBV5-1 to TRBJ2-3, with 12 bases aligning to TRBD2. The germline V gene has CDR1 SGHRS and CDR2 YFSETQ. V was clipped by 4 bases and J by 3 bases; unmatched bases: 9. The CDR3 extends over 17 amino acids. For the CDR3, the DNA is TGCGCCAGCAGCCCCGCTAGCGGGGGGGCAAGGACAGATACGCAGTATTTT. This codes for CASSPASGGARTDTQYF.

This chain links TRBV2 with TRBJ1-4; the D is unclear. V was cut by 6 bases and J by 6 bases, with 17 bases left in between. The CDR3 is made up of 15 amino acids. The germline V gene encodes CDR1 SNHLY and CDR2 FYNNEI. CDR3 sequence: CASSQAVGRDEKLFF. The CDR3 coding sequence is TGTGCCAGCAGCCAGGCCGTGGGAAGGGATGAAAAACTGTTTTTT.

V is TRBV10-1 and J is TRBJ2-5; unclear D gene. The CDR3 is made up of 14 amino acids. CDR1 and CDR2 (germline): WNHNN, SYGVQD (reference sequence). V lost 5 bases and J 4 bases, leaving 14 bases between the germline ends. CDR3 sequence reads: CASSPQWSGETQYF. The DNA for the CDR3 is TGCGCCAGCAGTCCCCAGTGGTCGGGAGAGACCCAGTACTTC.

V and J are TRBV7-3 and TRBJ2-3; 13 bases map to TRBD2. The CDR3 loop spans 18 amino acids. V gave up 1 base and J gave up 6 bases; unmatched junction bases: 10. Germline V gene data show CDR1 as SGHTA and CDR2 as FQGTGA. The CDR3 here is CASSLNAPGTSGKDTQYF. DNA for the CDR3: TGTGCCAGCAGCTTAAACGCCCCCGGGACTAGCGGGAAGGATACGCAGTATTTT.

This chain uses TRBV19 with TRBJ2-1; 14 positions match TRBD2. CDR1 and CDR2 (germline): LNHDA, SQIVND (reference sequence). The CDR3 runs 15 residues. J lost 8 bases, V lost 6 bases, and 6 bases had no gene match. CDR3 residues: CASRRLAGGPDEQFF. The CDR3 bases are TGTGCCAGTAGAAGACTAGCGGGGGGGCCCGATGAGCAGTTCTTC.

In this sample, this clonotype turned up many times. The chain uses TRBV18 and TRBJ2-1; tentative D call: TRBD2 (5 bases). Germline CDR1 is KGHSH and CDR2 is LQKENI. V was clipped by 1 base and J by 0 bases, with 10 bases between them. This CDR3 region has 16 residues. CDR3 sequence (DNA): TGTGCCAGCTCACCACGTTCGACTAACTCCTACAATGAGCAGTTCTTC. This codes for CASSPRSTNSYNEQFF.

The CDR3 DNA is TGTGCCAGCTATTCTCGTACGGGAGGGCCCGGGGAGCTGTTTTTT. Encoded protein: CASYSRTGGPGELFF. The J gene is TRBJ2-2, the V gene TRBV12-3 or TRBV12-4; 8 bases align to TRBD2. V lost 8 bases, J lost 6 bases, and 11 bases stayed unmatched. The CDR3 has 15 residues.

The V gene is TRBV20-1, the J gene TRBJ1-2; D uncertain. V lost 3 bases and J lost 2, with 7 bases in between. The CDR3 is made up of 12 amino acids. Germline CDR1 DFQATT, CDR2 SNEGSKA (reference sequence). The chain's CDR3 is CSASSPNYGYTF. The CDR3 region has the DNA TGCAGTGCTAGCTCCCCCAACTATGGCTACACCTTC.

The chain links TRBV6-2 or TRBV6-3 to TRBJ1-5; D is perhaps TRBD1 (5 bases). CDR1 and CDR2 from the germline V gene are MNHEY and SVGEGT. Trimming took 2 bases from V and 5 from J, leaving 10 bases between them. The CDR3 sequence is 14 residues long. CDR3 DNA sequence: TGTGCCAGCAGTTACGGTGGAGGGGATCAGCCCCAGCATTTT. Residues: CASSYGGGDQPQHF.

This rearrangement joins TRBV12-3 or TRBV12-4 to TRBJ2-1; D possibly corresponds to TRBD2 (5 bases). CDR3 size: 15 residues. V dropped 6 bases and J dropped 1 base, with 13 bases sitting between them. The CDR3 DNA sequence: TGTGCCAGCAGCGCTCCGGGGATGTCCTACAATGAGCAGTTCTTC. Translation: CASSAPGMSYNEQFF.

This sequence joins TRBV28 and TRBJ2-1; 8 bases are a match to TRBD2. Germline trimming cut 2 bases from V and 3 bases from J; bases unmatched to any gene: 6. CDR1 MDHEN and CDR2 SYDVKM come from the germline V gene. CDR3 length: 16 residues. CDR3 in amino acids: CASSLAGGGLYNEQFF. The CDR3 DNA sequence: TGTGCCAGCAGTTTAGCGGGGGGCGGCCTCTACAATGAGCAGTTCTTC.

The V call is TRBV7-9, the J call TRBJ2-1; D possibly corresponds to TRBD2 (5 bases). CDR3 length equals 15 residues. Germline assignment: CDR1 SEHNR and CDR2 FQNEAQ (reference sequence). V lost 3 bases to trimming and J lost 8 bases, with 17 bases between them. The CDR3 DNA sequence: TGTGCCAGCAGCTTCATAGGGTTGCTAGCCGATGAGCAGTTCTTC. The encoded protein is CASSFIGLLADEQFF.

The V gene is TRBV28, the J gene TRBJ2-6; 9 positions match TRBD1. With V trimmed by 2 bases and J by 1 base, 6 bases remained unmatched. The V gene's germline CDR1 is MDHEN and CDR2 SYDVKM. This CDR3 spans 18 amino acids. The CDR3 region has the DNA TGTGCCAGCAGTTTAGTACAGGGGGCGGGATCTGGGGCCAACGTCCTGACTTTC. Encoded protein: CASSLVQGAGSGANVLTF.